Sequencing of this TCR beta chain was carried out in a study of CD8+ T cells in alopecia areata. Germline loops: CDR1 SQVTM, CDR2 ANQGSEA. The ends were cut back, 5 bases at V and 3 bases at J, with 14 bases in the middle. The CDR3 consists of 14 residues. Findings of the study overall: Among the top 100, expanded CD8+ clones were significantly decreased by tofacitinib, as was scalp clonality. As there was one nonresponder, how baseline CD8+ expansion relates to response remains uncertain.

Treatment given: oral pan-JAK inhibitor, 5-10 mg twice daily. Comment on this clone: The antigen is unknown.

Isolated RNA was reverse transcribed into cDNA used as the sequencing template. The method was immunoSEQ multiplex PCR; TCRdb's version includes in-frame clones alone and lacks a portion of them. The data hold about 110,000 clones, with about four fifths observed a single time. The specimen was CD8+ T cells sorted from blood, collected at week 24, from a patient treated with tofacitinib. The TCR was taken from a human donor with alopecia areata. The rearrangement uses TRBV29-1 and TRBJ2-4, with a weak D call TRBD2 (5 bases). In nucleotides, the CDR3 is TGCAGCGTTCCGGCGGGCCGAGGCAAAAACATTCAGTACTTC. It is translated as CSVPAGRGKNIQYF.